The source of this T cell receptor (beta chain) is a study of identical twins. General observations from the study: Sharing of beta out-of-frame sequences by twins showed a weaker excess.

V lost 6 bases and J lost 7; bases outside the gene matches: 12. The CDR3 loop spans 15 amino acids. From the 5' RACE reads, TCRdb called clonotypes with MiXCR, one entry per CDR3 protein. The sample yields hundreds of thousands of distinct CDR3 sequences, about an eighth seen once. This clonotype was recorded a few times. The antigen remains undetermined. The rearrangement joins TRBV12-3 or TRBV12-4 to TRBJ2-4; 7 nucleotides agree with TRBD2. Source material: memory (CD45RO+) T cells sorted from blood. The sequence came from a young woman in good health. In DNA form, the CDR3 reads TGTGCCAGCAGAAGGGAGGGTGGCGGGAAGAACATTCAGTACTTC. The encoded protein is CASRREGGGKNIQYF.